The clone carrying this T cell receptor (beta chain) is medium-sized. These data are taken from a study of early stage breast cancer tumors. Study-level information: Most invasive tumors, about 80% of the 16, were ER+/PR+/HER2-.

This table comes from immunoSEQ multiplex PCR, and its TCRdb copy is limited to in-frame clones, with some not included. The sample lists roughly 10,000 clones; over 70% were seen once. The source is a person aged 65-85 years with breast cancer. The specimen sequenced was breast tumor tissue.

The CDR3 nucleotides read TGCGCCAGCAGCTTGGCCGACCCGCGCGGAGCTTTCTTT. Translated: CASSLADPRGAFF. J is TRBJ1-1 and V is TRBV5-1; D unresolved. V was shortened by 0 bases and J by 10 bases, with 13 bases between the two germline ends. This CDR3 is built from 13 residues. Germline loops: CDR1 SGHRS, CDR2 YFSETQ.